One T cell receptor (beta chain) is described in this entry. Antigen unknown. The sample belongs to a study of T cell responses to AZD1222 COVID-19 vaccine. Study-wide points: Donors in the cohort were predominantly white British and more often female, and clonal diversity was possibly underestimated. Reportedly, close to half of spike-specific TCRs are directed against unmutated variant regions. With dominance at 160-218 and 743-854, vaccine-associated CD4 TCRs spanned spike. Repertoires in all cases were sampled only once the peak T cell response had passed.

Generated by immunoSEQ multiplex PCR, the TCRdb table keeps only in-frame clones and is missing some. The table lists some 150,000 clones, approximately 89% of them singletons. V dropped 5 bases and J dropped 5 bases, with 18 bases sitting between them. This CDR3 contains 15 residues. Germline assignment: CDR1 MNHEY and CDR2 SVGEGT. The sequence came from an adult in good health. This sample comprised peripheral blood, obtained on day 0 of AZD1222 vaccination. The chain links TRBV6-2 or TRBV6-3 to TRBJ1-1, with D possibly TRBD1 on 6 matching bases. CDR3 DNA sequence: TGTGCCAGCAGTAAGCCACAGGGAGGAGGGACTGAAGCTTTCTTT. It specifies CASSKPQGGGTEAFF.